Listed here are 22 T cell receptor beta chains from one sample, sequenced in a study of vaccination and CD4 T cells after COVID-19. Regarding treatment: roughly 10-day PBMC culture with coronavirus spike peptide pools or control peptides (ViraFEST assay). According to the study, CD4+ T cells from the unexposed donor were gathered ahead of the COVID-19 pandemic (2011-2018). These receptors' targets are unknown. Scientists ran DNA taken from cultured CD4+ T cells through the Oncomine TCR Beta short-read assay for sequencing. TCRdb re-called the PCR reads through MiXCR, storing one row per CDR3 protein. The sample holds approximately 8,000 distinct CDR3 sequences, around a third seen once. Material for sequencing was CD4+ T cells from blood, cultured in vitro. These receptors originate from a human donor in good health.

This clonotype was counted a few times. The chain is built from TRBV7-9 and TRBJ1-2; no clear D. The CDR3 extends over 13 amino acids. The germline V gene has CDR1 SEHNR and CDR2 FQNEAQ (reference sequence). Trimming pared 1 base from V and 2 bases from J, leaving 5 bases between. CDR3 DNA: TGTGCCAGCAGCTTAGAAAACAACTATGGCTACACCTTC. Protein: CASSLENNYGYTF.

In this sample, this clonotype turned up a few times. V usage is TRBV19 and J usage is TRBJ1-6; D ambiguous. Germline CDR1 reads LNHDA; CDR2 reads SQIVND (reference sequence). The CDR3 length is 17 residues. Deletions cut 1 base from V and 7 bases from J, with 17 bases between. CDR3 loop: CASSIARSRHMNSPLHF. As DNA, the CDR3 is TGTGCCAGTAGTATAGCAAGGTCAAGGCATATGAATTCACCCCTCCACTTT.

The CDR3 protein is CASSRSDRGGSPLHF. In DNA, the CDR3 is TGTGCCAGCAGCAGATCGGACAGGGGAGGTTCACCCCTCCACTTT. The chain recombines TRBV27 with TRBJ1-6; 9 nucleotides align to TRBD1. Germline-derived CDR1 and CDR2 are MNHEY and SMNVEV (reference sequence). The J segment lost 9 bases and the V segment lost 6 bases, leaving 9 bases of the junction unmatched. The CDR3 has 15 amino acids.

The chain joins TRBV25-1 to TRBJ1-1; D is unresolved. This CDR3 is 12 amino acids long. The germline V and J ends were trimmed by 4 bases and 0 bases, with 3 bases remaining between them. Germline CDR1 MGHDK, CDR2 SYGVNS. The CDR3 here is CASSVMNTEAFF. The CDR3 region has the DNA TGTGCCAGCAGTGTCATGAACACTGAAGCTTTCTTT. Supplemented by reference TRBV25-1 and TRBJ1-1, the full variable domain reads EADIYQTPRYLVIGTGKKITLECSQTMGHDKMYWYQQDPGMELHLIHYSYGVNSTEKGDLSSESTVSRIRTEHFPLTLESARPSHTSQYLCASSVMNTEAFFGQGTRLTVV.

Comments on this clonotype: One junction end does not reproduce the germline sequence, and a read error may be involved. Here the CDR3 reads CASSPSEGETQYF. Here the CDR3 DNA reads TGTGCTAGCAGCCCCTCGGAGGGAGAGACCCAGTACTTC. This chain joins TRBV7-7 and TRBJ2-5; TRBD2 might be the D (6 bases). Per the germline V gene, CDR1 is SSHAT and CDR2 is FNYEAQ (reference sequence). The CDR3 runs to 13 residues.

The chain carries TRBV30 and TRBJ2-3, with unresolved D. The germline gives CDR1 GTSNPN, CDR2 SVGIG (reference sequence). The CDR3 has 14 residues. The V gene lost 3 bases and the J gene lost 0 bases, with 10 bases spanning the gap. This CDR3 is CAWRALTSTDTQYF. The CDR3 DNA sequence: TGTGCCTGGAGAGCCTTAACTAGCACAGATACGCAGTATTTT.

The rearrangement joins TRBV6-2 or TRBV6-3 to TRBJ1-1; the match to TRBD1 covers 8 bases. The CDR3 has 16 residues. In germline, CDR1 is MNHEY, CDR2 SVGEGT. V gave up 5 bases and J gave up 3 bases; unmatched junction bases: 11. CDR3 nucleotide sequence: TGTGCCAGCAGTCTTACCTCGACAGGGGTTGACACTGAAGCTTTCTTT. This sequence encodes CASSLTSTGVDTEAFF.

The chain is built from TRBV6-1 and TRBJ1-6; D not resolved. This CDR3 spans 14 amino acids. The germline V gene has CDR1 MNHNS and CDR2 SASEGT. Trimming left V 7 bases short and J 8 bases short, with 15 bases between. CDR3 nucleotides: TGTGCCAGCACCGTTACTGCAGCCTATTCACCCCTCCACTTT. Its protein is CASTVTAAYSPLHF.

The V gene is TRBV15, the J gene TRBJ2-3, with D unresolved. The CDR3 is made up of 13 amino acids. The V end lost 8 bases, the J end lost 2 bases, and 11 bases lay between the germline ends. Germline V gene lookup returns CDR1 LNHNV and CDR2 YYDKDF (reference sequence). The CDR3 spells CATQVGSTDTQYF. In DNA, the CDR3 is TGTGCCACCCAAGTAGGCTCCACAGATACGCAGTATTTT. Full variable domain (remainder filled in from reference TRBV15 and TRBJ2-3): DAMVIQNPRYQVTQFGKPVTLSCSQTLNHNVMYWYQQKSSQAPKLLFHYYDKDFNNEADTPDNFQSRRPNTSFCFLDIRSPGLGDTAMYLCATQVGSTDTQYFGPGTRLTVL.

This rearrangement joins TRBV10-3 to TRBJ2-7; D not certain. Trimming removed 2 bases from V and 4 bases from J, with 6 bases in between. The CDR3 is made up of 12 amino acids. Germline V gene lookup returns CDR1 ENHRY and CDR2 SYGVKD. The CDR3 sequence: CAISEEDYEQYF. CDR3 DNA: TGTGCCATCAGTGAGGAAGATTACGAGCAGTACTTC.

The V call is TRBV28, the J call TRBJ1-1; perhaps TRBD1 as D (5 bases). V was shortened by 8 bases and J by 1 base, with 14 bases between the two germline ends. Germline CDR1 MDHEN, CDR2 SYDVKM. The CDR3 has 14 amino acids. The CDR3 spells CASGPHTGNTEAFF. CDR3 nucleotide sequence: TGTGCCAGCGGCCCTCACACAGGGAACACTGAAGCTTTCTTT.

CDR3 DNA: TGTGCCAGCTCCTCAGGGACCCTTAATTCACCCCTCCACTTT. Its translation is CASSSGTLNSPLHF. The chain carries TRBV18 and TRBJ1-6; maybe TRBD1 (5 bases). CDR1 and CDR2 from the germline V gene are KGHSH and LQKENI. The CDR3 is 14 residues long. V lost 6 bases to trimming and J lost 6 bases, with 12 bases between them.

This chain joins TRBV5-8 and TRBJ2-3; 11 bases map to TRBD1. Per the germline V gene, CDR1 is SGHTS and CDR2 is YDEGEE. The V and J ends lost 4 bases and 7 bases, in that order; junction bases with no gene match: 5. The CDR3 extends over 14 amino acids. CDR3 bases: TGTGCCAGCAGCGAGGGACAGGGGGTATATACGCAGTATTTT. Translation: CASSEGQGVYTQYF.

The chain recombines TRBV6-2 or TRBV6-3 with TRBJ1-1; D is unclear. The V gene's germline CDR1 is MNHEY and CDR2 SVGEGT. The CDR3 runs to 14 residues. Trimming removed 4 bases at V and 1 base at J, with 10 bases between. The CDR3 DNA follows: TGTGCCAGCAGTTGGGCGGTAGGGAACACTGAAGCTTTCTTT. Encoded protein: CASSWAVGNTEAFF.

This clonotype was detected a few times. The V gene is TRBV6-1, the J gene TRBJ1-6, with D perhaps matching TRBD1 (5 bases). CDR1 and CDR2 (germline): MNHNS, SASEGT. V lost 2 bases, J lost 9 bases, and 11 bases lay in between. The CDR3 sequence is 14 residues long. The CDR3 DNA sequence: TGTGCCAGCAGTGAAAACGGGGGGTCTTCACCCCTCCACTTT. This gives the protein CASSENGGSSPLHF.

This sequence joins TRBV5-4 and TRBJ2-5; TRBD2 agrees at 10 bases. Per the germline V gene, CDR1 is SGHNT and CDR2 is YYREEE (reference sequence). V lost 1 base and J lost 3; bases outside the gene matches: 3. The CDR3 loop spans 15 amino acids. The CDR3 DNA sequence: TGTGCCAGCAGCTTGCCGGGACTAGCGAAAGAGACCCAGTACTTC. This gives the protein CASSLPGLAKETQYF.

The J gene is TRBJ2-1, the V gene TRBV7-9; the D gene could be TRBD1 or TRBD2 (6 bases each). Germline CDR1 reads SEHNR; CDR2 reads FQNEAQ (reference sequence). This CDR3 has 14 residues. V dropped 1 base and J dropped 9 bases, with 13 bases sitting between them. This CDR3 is CASSLDREVAEQFF. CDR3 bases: TGTGCCAGCAGCTTAGACAGGGAGGTTGCTGAGCAGTTCTTC.

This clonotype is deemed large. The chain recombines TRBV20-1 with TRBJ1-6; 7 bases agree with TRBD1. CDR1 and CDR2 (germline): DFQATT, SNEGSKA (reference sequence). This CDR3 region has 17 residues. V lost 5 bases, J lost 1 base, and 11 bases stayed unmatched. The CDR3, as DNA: TGCAGTGCTCTACGACAGGGTTTGGAATCCTATAATTCACCCCTCCACTTT. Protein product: CSALRQGLESYNSPLHF.

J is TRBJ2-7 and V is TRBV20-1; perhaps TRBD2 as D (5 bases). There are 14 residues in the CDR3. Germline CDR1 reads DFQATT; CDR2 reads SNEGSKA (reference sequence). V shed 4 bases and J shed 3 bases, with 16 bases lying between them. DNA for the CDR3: TGCAGTGCTACGCCGGACCCGAGGGACTACGAGCAGTACTTC. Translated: CSATPDPRDYEQYF.

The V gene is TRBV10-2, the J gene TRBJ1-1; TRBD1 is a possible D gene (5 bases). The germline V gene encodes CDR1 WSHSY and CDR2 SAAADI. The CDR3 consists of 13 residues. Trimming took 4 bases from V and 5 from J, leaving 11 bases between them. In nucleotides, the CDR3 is TGCGCCAGCAGTGGGGACGAGTGGACTGAAGCTTTCTTT. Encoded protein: CASSGDEWTEAFF.

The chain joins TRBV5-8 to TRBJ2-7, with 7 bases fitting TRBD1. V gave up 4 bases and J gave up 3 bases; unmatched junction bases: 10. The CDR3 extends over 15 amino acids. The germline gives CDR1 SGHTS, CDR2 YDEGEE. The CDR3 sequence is CASSPDGTVGYEQYF. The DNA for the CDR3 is TGTGCCAGCAGCCCAGATGGGACAGTAGGCTACGAGCAGTACTTC.

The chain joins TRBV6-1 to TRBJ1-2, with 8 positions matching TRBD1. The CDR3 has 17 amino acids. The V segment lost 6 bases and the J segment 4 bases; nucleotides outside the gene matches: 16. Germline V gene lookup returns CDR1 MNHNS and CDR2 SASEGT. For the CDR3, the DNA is TGTGCCAGCAGGACCCCGACAGGGGAAGGTGGGAGCTATGGCTACACCTTC. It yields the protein CASRTPTGEGGSYGYTF.